This T cell receptor beta chain is drawn from a study of Ad26.COV2.S vaccination and SARS-CoV-2 variants. Assay used: immunoSEQ multiplex PCR; TCRdb lists only in-frame clones, some missing. Of about 440,000 clones detected, around 85% appear once; the ten largest clones hold about 13%. V was shortened by 6 bases and J by 9 bases, with 9 bases between the two germline ends. The CDR3 has 10 residues. CDR1 SQVTM and CDR2 ANQGSEA come from the germline V gene. Documented treatment: around 19 received Ad26.COV2.S at low or high dose, single or two shots; 5 received placebo; per-sample allocation not given. Sampling occurred on day 63 after the first vaccine or placebo injection.

The sequence was obtained from a person between 18 and 65 years old who received the Ad26.COV2.S COVID-19 vaccine or a placebo. The rearrangement joins TRBV29-1 to TRBJ2-1; D might be TRBD2 (6 bases). Here the sequenced sample was peripheral blood, taken in a trial of Ad26.COV2.S vaccine versus placebo. The CDR3 nucleotides are TGCAGCGTCGAGGAGGGTGAGCAGTTCTTC. This translates into CSVEEGEQFF.